The following is a T cell receptor beta chain sequence with its context. Its specificity is not known. This sample is drawn from a study of vaccination and CD4 T cells after COVID-19. Study background: Collection of post-vaccine samples followed dose two by a median about 72 days, spanning a range of 14 to 241. Overlapping spike peptides from SARS-CoV-2, HCoV-NL63, HCoV-OC43 and HCoV-229E served to stimulate the cells. Notes on the study in general: Relatively few convalescent patients were studied, without early post-infection timepoints.

Germline assignment: CDR1 SGHNT and CDR2 YENEEA. V lost 5 bases to trimming and J lost 4 bases; unmatched junction nucleotides: 9. This CDR3 has 17 residues. The Oncomine TCR Beta short-read assay was applied to DNA of cultured CD4+ T cells. TCRdb processed the PCR reads anew with MiXCR; each CDR3 protein has one entry. Seen here are tens of thousands of distinct CDR3 sequences, 60% observed once, and the top ten hold about 14%. Indicated treatment: roughly ten-day PBMC culture with coronavirus spike peptide pools or control peptides (ViraFEST assay). Healthy people receiving the vaccine had no prior SARS-CoV-2 infection, a status indicated by nucleocapsid antibodies testing negative before and after vaccination.

The rearrangement uses TRBV11-3 and TRBJ2-5, with 14 bases identical to TRBD2. The sequence came from a human donor who received a COVID-19 vaccine. The material was CD4+ T cells from blood, cultured in vitro, obtained after SARS-CoV-2 vaccination. This CDR3 reads CASSTWTSGGTVETQYF. Written as DNA, the CDR3 is TGTGCCAGCAGCACTTGGACTAGCGGGGGGACGGTAGAGACCCAGTACTTC.